This T cell receptor (beta chain) came from a study of cytomegalovirus exposure and HLA in healthy donors. Trimming took off 7 bases at V and 8 bases at J, with 18 bases between the two ends. From germline, CDR1 is SNHLY and CDR2 FYNNEI. The CDR3 runs to 14 residues. Amplification used 60 Vbeta primers and 13 Jbeta primers. Measured with immunoSEQ multiplex PCR; TCRdb has only the in-frame clones, and not every one. The table includes under 150,000 clones, roughly 76% detected once. Sequences were obtained from PBMCs. V is TRBV2 and J is TRBJ2-1; D unresolved. The TCR originated in a human donor in good health. The CDR3 region is CASTLLQSRYEQFF. The CDR3 nucleotides read TGTGCCAGCACCCTACTCCAAAGCCGGTATGAGCAGTTCTTC.